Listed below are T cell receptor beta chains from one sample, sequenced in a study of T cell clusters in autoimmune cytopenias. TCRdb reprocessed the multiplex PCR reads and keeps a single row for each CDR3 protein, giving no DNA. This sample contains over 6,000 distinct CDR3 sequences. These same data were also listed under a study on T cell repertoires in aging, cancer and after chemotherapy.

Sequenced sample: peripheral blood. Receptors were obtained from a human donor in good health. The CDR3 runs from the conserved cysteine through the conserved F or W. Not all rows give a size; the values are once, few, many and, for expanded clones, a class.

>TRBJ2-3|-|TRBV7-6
CASSLEVLAASSQDTQYF
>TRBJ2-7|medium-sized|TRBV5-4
CASSLGTGRTYEQYF
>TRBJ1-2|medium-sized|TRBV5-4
CASSPSGRGAYGYTF
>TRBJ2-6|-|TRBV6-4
CASSVGHYGANVLTF
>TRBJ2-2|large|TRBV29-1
CSVEGRTGELFF
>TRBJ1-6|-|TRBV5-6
CASSLARGSSYNSPLHF
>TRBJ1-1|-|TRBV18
CASSPGWDTEAFF
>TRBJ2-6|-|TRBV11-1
CASSPRGSVLTF
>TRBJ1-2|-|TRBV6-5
CASSYAYLGTGGLLDYGYTF
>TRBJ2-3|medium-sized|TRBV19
CASSRENTDTQYF
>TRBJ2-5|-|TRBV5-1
CASSEGTETQYF
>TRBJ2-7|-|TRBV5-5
CASSSGRNYEQYF
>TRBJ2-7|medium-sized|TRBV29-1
CSVKDREYEQYF
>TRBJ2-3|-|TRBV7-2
CASSRTSTTQYF
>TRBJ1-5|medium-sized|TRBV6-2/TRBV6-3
CASSYSDQPQHF
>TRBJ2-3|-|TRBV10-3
CACGGAGATDTQYF
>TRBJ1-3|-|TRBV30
CAWKAGGIRNTIYF
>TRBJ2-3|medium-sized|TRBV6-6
CASSRSGTGYADTQYF
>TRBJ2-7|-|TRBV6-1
CASSEFRQNYEQYF
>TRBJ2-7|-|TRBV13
CASSPQRVPSEQYF
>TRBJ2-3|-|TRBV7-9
CASSLSTTQYF
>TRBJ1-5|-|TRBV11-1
CAISAGARSEQPQHF